The 4 T cell receptor beta chains in this list originate from one sample, sequenced in a study of blood T cell repertoires in COVID-19 (dated by TCRdb to 2018 to 2021). Library generation was performed with the immunoSEQ multiplex PCR assay. Here the immuneACCESS table is served through TCRdb, limited to in-frame sequences with V and J called. Missing clones are a known gap in these copies; in checked studies unresolved V genes cover under half, and the rest lacks a known reason. The sample table lists about 36,000 clones, over 75% of them with a count of one. Of the sample, 33% is held by the ten largest clones. The sequenced material came from peripheral blood. The receptors were gathered from a man in his 60s with acute or convalescent COVID-19.

This clone was found once. This chain uses TRBV19 with TRBJ2-1, with a possible D match to TRBD1 (5 bases). Germline CDR1 LNHDA, CDR2 SQIVND (reference sequence). Between the trimmed V and J ends, which lost 8 bases and 6 bases, there was a span of 23 bases. CDR3 size: 16 residues. Here the CDR3 reads CASRRRGQGKTNEQFF. CDR3 bases: TGTGCCAGTCGCAGGAGAGGACAAGGGAAAACCAATGAGCAGTTCTTC.

This clone came up once. The V call is TRBV10-3, the J call TRBJ2-7, with TRBD2 matching over 15 bases. This CDR3 comprises 16 residues. Losses at the gene ends were 3 bases for V and 2 bases for J; bases not matched to a gene: 2. CDR1 ENHRY and CDR2 SYGVKD come from the germline V gene. As DNA, the CDR3 is TGTGCCATCAGTGACCGGACTAGCGGGAGGGCCTACGAGCAGTACTTC. This codes for CAISDRTSGRAYEQYF.

This clone rates as medium-sized (0.01 to 0.1%). J is TRBJ1-5 and V is TRBV11-3; 8 bases fit TRBD1. J lost 2 bases, V lost 5 bases, and 11 bases had no gene match. This CDR3 has 17 residues. Germline V gives CDR1 SGHNT, CDR2 YENEEA. In DNA form, the CDR3 reads TGTGCCAGCAGCCCAGGGGGCCCAGATGGTCGCAATCAGCCCCAGCATTTT. This gives the protein CASSPGGPDGRNQPQHF. Complete variable domain (other parts from reference TRBV11-3 and TRBJ1-5): EAGVVQSPRYKIIEKKQPVAFWCNPISGHNTLYWYLQNLGQGPELLIRYENEEAVDDSQLPKDRFSAERLKGVDSTLKIQPAELGDSAVYLCASSPGGPDGRNQPQHFGDGTRLSIL.

This clone was seen once. The CDR3 here is CASSYADRISYEQYF. DNA for the CDR3: TGTGCCAGCAGTTACGCGGACAGGATCTCCTACGAGCAGTACTTC. This rearrangement joins TRBV6-6 to TRBJ2-7; 7 bases line up with TRBD1. J gave up 0 bases and V 2 bases, and 4 bases lay outside the gene matches. Germline CDR1 is MNHNY and CDR2 is SVGAGI (reference sequence). The CDR3 is made up of 15 amino acids.